The rows below give T cell receptor beta chains drawn from one sample of a study of cytomegalovirus exposure and HLA in healthy donors. The method was immunoSEQ multiplex PCR; TCRdb's version includes in-frame clones alone and lacks a portion of them. Of 150,000 to 200,000 clones detected, roughly 80% appear once; the ten largest clones hold less than 3%. The sample was PBMCs. The origin of the receptors is a male donor in good health and CMV-seronegative. Each CDR3 is given with its conserved first and last residue.

V	J	CDR3
TRBV11-2	TRBJ1-6	CASSLDARAHYNSPLHF
TRBV27	TRBJ1-2	CASSSLSADRGPGYTF
TRBV4-2	TRBJ2-7	CASSRTPRGTSGRKGYEQYF
TRBV19	TRBJ2-4	CASRDRQNIQYF
TRBV7-6	TRBJ2-3	CASSLAWGQVGDTQYF
TRBV7-8	TRBJ2-7	CASSLEGDYEQYF
TRBV28	TRBJ2-2	CASSPRVSGELFF
TRBV7-9	TRBJ1-1	CASGGGNTEAFF
TRBV11-1	TRBJ1-1	CASRSRRGDTEAFF
TRBV5-4	TRBJ2-1	CASIGLAGANSYNEQFF
TRBV30	TRBJ2-3	CAWPPSVFRDTQYF
TRBV6-5	TRBJ1-2	CASSWSGIGGYTF
TRBV28	TRBJ1-3	CASSSTGVNTIYF
TRBV19	TRBJ1-2	CASSTAQGARGYTF
TRBV14	TRBJ1-3	CASSQALARSGNTIYF
TRBV6-5	TRBJ1-1	CASSPRITEAFF
TRBV4-1	TRBJ2-7	CASSLRTSFFDEQYF
TRBV9	TRBJ1-6	CASSVEELDNSPLHF
TRBV19	TRBJ1-1	CASSPQGYTEAFF
TRBV6-5	TRBJ2-7	CASSREDSPLDEQYF
TRBV5-1	TRBJ2-5	CASSLGATSGGARETQYF
TRBV29-1	TRBJ2-1	CSVAGGSSYNEQFF
TRBV6-7	TRBJ2-6	CASSYLWESPLNSGANVLTF
TRBV4-2	TRBJ2-7	CASSETPAGGLYEQYF
TRBV7-9	TRBJ2-3	CASSSSRLAENTDTQYF
TRBV29-1	TRBJ2-3	CSVVRSSGRADTQYF
TRBV6-5	TRBJ1-3	CASSYSGQALSF
TRBV4-2	TRBJ1-1	CASSQVDRREGRTEAFF
TRBV27	TRBJ2-3	CASRQGGLAGVWADTQYF
TRBV5-4	TRBJ2-7	CASSPTGTSGRGSEQYF
TRBV18	TRBJ1-1	CASSPFGGGTEAFF
TRBV27	TRBJ1-2	CASSLADRGYGYPF
TRBV5-4	TRBJ2-7	CASSFDRAYEQYF
TRBV13	TRBJ2-7	CASSSEKQGRYEQYF
TRBV30	TRBJ2-1	CAWTLTSSYNEQFF
TRBV7-3	TRBJ2-3	CASSLSWTSGVSSTDTQYF
TRBV7-9	TRBJ2-6	CASSGTSGGNPGANVLTF
TRBV5-1	TRBJ2-7	CASSLEYQGVDEQYF
TRBV7-3	TRBJ2-5	CASSLAGAETQYF
TRBV10-3	TRBJ2-5	CAITTGAQETQYF
TRBV11-3	TRBJ2-3	CASSPSGVGTDTQYF
TRBV10-3	TRBJ2-1	CAISVQDEQFF
TRBV19	TRBJ1-1	CASSSRQGVNTEAFF
TRBV30	TRBJ1-2	CAWSVHQGVAGYTF
TRBV2	TRBJ1-3	CASQTGSFSDLPGNTIYF
TRBV7-2	TRBJ2-1	CASSSPASLSYNEQFF
TRBV12-5	TRBJ2-1	CASGLVGGSYNEQFF
TRBV6-5	TRBJ1-1	CASSYSGRWTEAFF